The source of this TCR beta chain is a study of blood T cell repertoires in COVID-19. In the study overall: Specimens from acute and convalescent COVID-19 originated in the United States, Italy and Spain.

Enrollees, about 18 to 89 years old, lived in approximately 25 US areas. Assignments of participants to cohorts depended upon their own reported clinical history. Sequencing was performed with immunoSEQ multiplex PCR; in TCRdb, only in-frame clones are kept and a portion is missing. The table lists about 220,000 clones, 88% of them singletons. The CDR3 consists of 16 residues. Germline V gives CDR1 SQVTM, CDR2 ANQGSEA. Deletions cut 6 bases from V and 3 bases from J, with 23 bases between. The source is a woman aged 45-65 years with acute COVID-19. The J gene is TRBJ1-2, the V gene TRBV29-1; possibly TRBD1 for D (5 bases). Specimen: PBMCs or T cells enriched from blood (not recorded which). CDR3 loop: CSVAGLPGESYYGYTF. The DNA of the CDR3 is TGCAGCGTCGCGGGGCTACCGGGGGAAAGCTACTATGGCTACACCTTC.